The 19 T cell receptor beta chains reported below all come from one sample, sequenced in a study of shared clonotypes between healthy human individuals. Terminally differentiated effector memory CD45RA+ cells were excluded from the naive CD8 cells, which were CD45RO-negative and positively selected for CCR7. The method was immunoSEQ multiplex PCR; TCRdb's version includes in-frame clones alone and lacks a portion of them. The sample consists of 760,000 or so clones, roughly 96% of them appearing once. The sample comprised naive CD8+ T cells sorted from blood. These receptors were collected from a man aged 25-45 years in good health.

The V and J genes are TRBV6-6 and TRBJ1-5; 7 bases match TRBD1. Germline CDR1 reads MNHNY; CDR2 reads SVGAGI (reference sequence). This CDR3 spans 16 amino acids. J lost 4 bases, V lost 1 base, and 7 bases had no gene match. The CDR3 sequence: CASSYLGQRFNQPQHF. The CDR3 DNA sequence: TGTGCCAGCAGTTACTTGGGACAGAGATTTAATCAGCCCCAGCATTTT.

For this clone: The sample carries other DNA sequences with the same CDR3. The chain has TRBV4-1 and TRBJ2-7; TRBD1 agrees at 11 bases. V was pared by 1 base and J by 3 bases, with 2 bases of the junction left unmatched. Germline lookup yields CDR1 MGHRA and CDR2 YSYEKL. The CDR3 length is 15 residues. The CDR3 sequence is CASSQAGTGGYEQYF. The CDR3 bases are TGCGCCAGCAGCCAAGCCGGGACAGGGGGCTACGAGCAGTACTTC.

This clone was seen a single time. The V call is TRBV9, the J call TRBJ2-7, with 9 nucleotides matching TRBD2. V was pared by 3 bases and J by 0 bases, with 7 bases of the junction left unmatched. This CDR3 is 16 amino acids long. Germline assignment: CDR1 SGDLS and CDR2 YYNGEE. This CDR3 reads CASSEASGTSSYEQYF. CDR3 nucleotide sequence: TGTGCCAGCAGCGAAGCTAGCGGGACAAGCTCCTACGAGCAGTACTTC.

In its sample, this clone was seen once. This chain links TRBV27 with TRBJ2-1; 12 nucleotides match TRBD1. Germline V CDR1 and CDR2: MNHEY, SMNVEV (reference sequence). The CDR3 length is 14 residues. Germline trimming cut 5 bases from V and 9 bases from J; bases unmatched to any gene: 5. CDR3 nucleotide sequence: TGTGCCAGCAGTGCCGGGACAGGGGGCGGTGAGCAGTTCTTC. Its translation is CASSAGTGGGEQFF.

This chain links TRBV27 with TRBJ2-7; TRBD2 agrees at 10 bases. Trimming at V came to 2 bases and at J to 4 bases, leaving 8 bases not matched to a gene. The germline gives CDR1 MNHEY, CDR2 SMNVEV (reference sequence). This CDR3 is built from 16 residues. The CDR3 DNA is TGTGCCAGCAGTTTAAGAAGGGGTAGCGGGGGGTACGAGCAGTACTTC. Translation gives CASSLRRGSGGYEQYF.

The rearrangement uses TRBV5-5 and TRBJ2-3; TRBD2 matches at 10 bases. Losses at the gene ends were 3 bases for V and 7 bases for J; bases not matched to a gene: 8. Germline CDR1 is SGHKS and CDR2 is YYEKEE (reference sequence). The CDR3 is 15 residues long. The CDR3 sequence: CASSSGLADPHTQYF. For the CDR3, the DNA is TGTGCCAGCAGCTCCGGACTAGCGGACCCGCATACGCAGTATTTT. Variable domain in full (rest from reference TRBV5-5 and TRBJ2-3): DAGVTQSPTHLIKTRGQQVTLRCSPISGHKSVSWYQQVLGQGPQFIFQYYEKEERGRGNFPDRFSARQFPNYSSELNVNALLLGDSALYLCASSSGLADPHTQYFGPGTRLTVL.

V usage is TRBV27 and J usage is TRBJ2-7; D perhaps matches TRBD2 (5 bases). The CDR3 extends over 13 amino acids. V was cut by 9 bases and J by 5 bases, with 17 bases left in between. CDR1 MNHEY and CDR2 SMNVEV come from the germline V gene (reference sequence). Here the CDR3 reads CASRDDYLDEQYF. The CDR3 coding sequence is TGTGCCAGTCGTGATGACTACCTTGACGAGCAGTACTTC.

This chain links TRBV7-3 with TRBJ2-1; D possibly corresponds to TRBD2 (5 bases). CDR1 is SGHTA, CDR2 FQGTGA, per germline. V lost 5 bases, J lost 0 bases, and 14 bases lay in between. The CDR3 contains 16 residues. The CDR3 region has the DNA TGTGCCAGCAGCCGTATAGGCGGAGGCTCCTACAATGAGCAGTTCTTC. Encoded protein: CASSRIGGGSYNEQFF. Full variable domain (rest looked up from reference TRBV7-3 and TRBJ2-1): GAGVSQTPSNKVTEKGKYVELRCDPISGHTALYWYRQSLGQGPEFLIYFQGTGAADDSGLPNDRFFAVRPEGSVSTLKIQRTERGDSAVYLCASSRIGGGSYNEQFFGPGTRLTVL.

This clone was recorded a few times. The CDR3 sequence is CAISERLGERNTEAFF. The DNA of the CDR3 is TGTGCCATCAGTGAGCGCCTGGGGGAGCGTAACACTGAAGCTTTCTTT. The chain employs TRBV10-3 and TRBJ1-1; D possibly corresponds to TRBD1 (5 bases). CDR3 length equals 16 residues. V was clipped by 2 bases and J by 2 bases, with 15 bases between them. Germline V gene data show CDR1 as ENHRY and CDR2 as SYGVKD.

This clone was seen just once. This chain uses TRBV9 with TRBJ2-7, with 8 nucleotides matching TRBD2. This CDR3 comprises 16 residues. Germline trimming cut 0 bases from V and 3 bases from J; bases unmatched to any gene: 8. Germline V CDR1 and CDR2: SGDLS, YYNGEE. In DNA, the CDR3 is TGTGCCAGCAGCGTAGACCCGACTAGCGCCCACTACGAGCAGTACTTC. Protein sequence: CASSVDPTSAHYEQYF.

The chain joins TRBV10-3 to TRBJ2-1; D is perhaps TRBD2 (5 bases). The V gene lost 4 bases and the J gene lost 0 bases, with 10 bases spanning the gap. This CDR3 has 15 amino acids. Germline CDR1 is ENHRY and CDR2 is SYGVKD. The DNA for the CDR3 is TGTGCCATCAGTGGGCCGGGAAGCTCCTACAATGAGCAGTTCTTC. It translates to CAISGPGSSYNEQFF.

This chain connects TRBV7-9 to TRBJ2-7; 10 positions agree with TRBD1. V lost 7 bases to trimming and J lost 7 bases; unmatched junction nucleotides: 13. Looked up from germline, CDR1 is SEHNR and CDR2 is FQNEAQ (reference sequence). The CDR3 has 15 residues. The CDR3 is CASTSPGTGVLEQYF. The CDR3 DNA reads as TGTGCCAGCACTTCTCCTGGGACAGGGGTTTTAGAGCAGTACTTC.

The chain recombines TRBV9 with TRBJ2-2, with D possibly matching TRBD2 (6 bases). The CDR3 is 16 residues long. The germline V gene has CDR1 SGDLS and CDR2 YYNGEE. V shed 6 bases and J shed 7 bases, with 22 bases lying between them. CDR3 sequence reads: CASKEREDPTSGELFF. CDR3 DNA sequence: TGTGCCAGCAAAGAGAGGGAGGACCCCACAAGCGGGGAGCTGTTTTTT.

In its sample, this clone was seen many times. The V gene is TRBV27, the J gene TRBJ2-7; 10 positions agree with TRBD2. The J segment lost 5 bases and the V segment lost 5 bases, leaving 6 bases of the junction unmatched. Germline lookup yields CDR1 MNHEY and CDR2 SMNVEV (reference sequence). The CDR3 is made up of 14 amino acids. The CDR3 region is CASSDLAGDDEQYF. The CDR3 DNA is TGTGCCAGCAGTGATCTAGCGGGAGACGACGAGCAGTACTTC.

Remarks on this clone: Different DNA sequences within this sample yield the same CDR3. This chain uses TRBV5-4 with TRBJ2-7; D is undetermined. V was trimmed by 3 bases and J by 3 bases, leaving 7 bases between them. The germline CDR1 and CDR2 sequences are SGHNT and YYREEE (reference sequence). The CDR3 extends over 12 amino acids. The CDR3 here is CASSSTGYEQYF. CDR3 bases: TGTGCCAGCAGCTCCACCGGCTACGAGCAGTACTTC. Supplemented by reference TRBV5-4 and TRBJ2-7, the full variable domain reads ETGVTQSPTHLIKTRGQQVTLRCSSQSGHNTVSWYQQALGQGPQFIFQYYREEENGRGNFPPRFSGLQFPNYSSELNVNALELDDSALYLCASSSTGYEQYFGPGTRLTVT.

J is TRBJ2-7 and V is TRBV5-6; TRBD1 is a possible D gene (6 bases). Deletions cut 2 bases from V and 4 bases from J, with 13 bases between. The germline CDR1 and CDR2 sequences are SGHDT and YYEEEE. This CDR3 has 14 amino acids. This CDR3 reads CASSFGTLRYEQYF. DNA for the CDR3: TGTGCCAGCAGCTTCGGGACACTTAGGTACGAGCAGTACTTC.

The chain employs TRBV4-1 and TRBJ2-7; TRBD2 aligns across 8 bases. CDR1 is MGHRA and CDR2 is YSYEKL in the germline V gene. There are 22 residues in the CDR3. V was pared by 2 bases and J by 1 base, with 25 bases of the junction left unmatched. Here the CDR3 DNA reads TGCGCCAGCAGCCAACACTTTGTGGGACACGGGAGGGAGATGGCGGGGTCCTACGAGCAGTACTTC. Protein: CASSQHFVGHGREMAGSYEQYF.

V and J are TRBV11-2 and TRBJ2-7, with D possibly being TRBD2 (5 bases). Germline V gene lookup returns CDR1 SGHAT and CDR2 FQNNGV. The V end was cut by 5 bases, the J end by 3 bases, with 5 bases between. The CDR3 is 11 residues long. The CDR3 DNA reads as TGTGCCAGCAGCGAGGGCTACGAGCAGTACTTC. Its translation: CASSEGYEQYF.

About this clone: Other DNA variants within this sample encode the same CDR3. The chain combines TRBV4-1 with TRBJ2-3; the D is unclear. The germline CDR1 and CDR2 sequences are MGHRA and YSYEKL. Trimming pared 1 base from V and 6 bases from J, leaving 8 bases between. This CDR3 comprises 13 residues. This CDR3 is CASSQVSADTQYF. CDR3 nucleotides: TGCGCCAGCAGCCAAGTCTCAGCGGATACGCAGTATTTT.